These T cell receptor beta chains were read from a single sample in a study of blood T cell repertoires in COVID-19. Generated by immunoSEQ multiplex PCR, the TCRdb table keeps only in-frame clones and is missing some. The table includes some 260,000 clones, roughly 84% detected once. Specimen: peripheral blood. The receptors originated from a woman under 30 with acute or convalescent COVID-19. Both conserved end residues are part of each CDR3. The order of the fields is CDR3 DNA, CDR3 protein, V gene, clone size, D gene, J gene. D genes are given only for firm matches. A clone size is listed for some rows: how often the clone was seen (once, few, many), or a class if it is expanded.

TGCGCCAGCAGCCCGACAAAAGCGGGAGTTAACACCGGGGAGCTGTTTTTT | CASSPTKAGVNTGELFF | TRBV4-1 | . | TRBD2 | TRBJ2-2
TGTGCCACCGGCGTCGAGCCCAGCGGGGTAGGCGGCTACACCTTC | CATGVEPSGVGGYTF | TRBV24-1 | . | . | TRBJ1-2
TGTGCCACCAGTGACGGGAGGACGGACGAGCAGTACTTC | CATSDGRTDEQYF | TRBV24-1 | . | TRBD2 | TRBJ2-7
TGTGCCAGCAGCCAAGGTTTGACGGGAGTGGGCTACGAGCAGTACTTC | CASSQGLTGVGYEQYF | TRBV4-2 | . | . | TRBJ2-7
TGTGCCAGCAGCCGGACAGGCTCCAATGAAAAACTGTTTTTT | CASSRTGSNEKLFF | TRBV7-6 | . | TRBD1 | TRBJ1-4
TGTGCCAGCAGCCGACTAGCGGGAGGGCGGAGGCAAGAGACCCAGTACTTC | CASSRLAGGRRQETQYF | TRBV11-2 | . | TRBD2 | TRBJ2-5
TGTGCCTGGAGTCTCCTCCCAGGGGGCGCGGACATTCAGTACTTC | CAWSLLPGGADIQYF | TRBV30 | . | TRBD1 | TRBJ2-4
TGTGCCAGCAGCCAAGCCGACTCCTACTCTGGAAACACCATATATTTT | CASSQADSYSGNTIYF | TRBV3-1/TRBV3-2 | . | . | TRBJ1-3
TGCGCCAGCAGCCAAGACTTCGGGGCAGATACGCAGTATTTT | CASSQDFGADTQYF | TRBV4-1 | . | . | TRBJ2-3
TGTGCCAGCAGCTTGTTTCTCCGACAGGGCTCTGGAAACACCATATATTTT | CASSLFLRQGSGNTIYF | TRBV5-8 | . | TRBD1 | TRBJ1-3
TGTGCCACCAGCGACACTAACAGGGGGCGGGGAGAAAAACTGTTTTTT | CATSDTNRGRGEKLFF | TRBV15 | . | TRBD1 | TRBJ1-4
TGCAGCGCGTGGACAGGGGGAAATTATGGCTACACCTTC | CSAWTGGNYGYTF | TRBV29-1 | . | TRBD1 | TRBJ1-2
TGTGCCAGCAGTTTATCCGGGACAGGACCCTACGAGCAGTACTTC | CASSLSGTGPYEQYF | TRBV27 | . | TRBD1 | TRBJ2-7
TGTGCCAGCTCACCATTGGGCCAGACCTACGAGCAGTACTTC | CASSPLGQTYEQYF | TRBV18 | few | . | TRBJ2-7
TGTGCCAGCAGCCCGACTAGCGGCGTAGTAAATGAGCAGTTCTTC | CASSPTSGVVNEQFF | TRBV11-2 | . | TRBD2 | TRBJ2-1
TGTGCCAGCAGCTTAGGACAGGGACACTCTGGGGCCAACGTCCTGACTTTC | CASSLGQGHSGANVLTF | TRBV11-2 | . | TRBD1 | TRBJ2-6
TGTGCCACCATAGCCCCCGGGGGACTCTCCTACGAGCAGTACTTC | CATIAPGGLSYEQYF | TRBV11-2 | . | . | TRBJ2-7
TGCGCCAGCAGTGAGTCGTCGCTAGTCGGAGGGACCAAACAAGAGACCCAGTACTTC | CASSESSLVGGTKQETQYF | TRBV10-1 | once | . | TRBJ2-5
TGTGCCTGGAGGGTACAGGGGGTCCGGAATAATTCACCCCTCCACTTT | CAWRVQGVRNNSPLHF | TRBV30 | once | TRBD1 | TRBJ1-6
TGTGCCAGCAGCTTACGACCCGCCCGCAGCGCAGATACGCAGTATTTT | CASSLRPARSADTQYF | TRBV7-3 | . | . | TRBJ2-3
TGTGCCAGCAGTGAAGCCGGGACAGCATATGAAAAACTGTTTTTT | CASSEAGTAYEKLFF | TRBV6-1 | . | TRBD1 | TRBJ1-4
TGTGCCAGCAGCTTGGAACAGGGTAGAGGTGGCTACACCTTC | CASSLEQGRGGYTF | TRBV5-8 | few | . | TRBJ1-2
TGTGCCTGGGAAAGTACAGGGGTGAACGAGCAGTACTTC | CAWESTGVNEQYF | TRBV30 | once | TRBD1 | TRBJ2-7
TGTGCCAGCAGCGTAGACCCACTAGCGGGCAATGAGCAGTTCTTC | CASSVDPLAGNEQFF | TRBV9 | . | TRBD2 | TRBJ2-1
TGTGCCAGCAGCTTAGATCGACTTCCCAAAAACTACGAGCAGTACTTC | CASSLDRLPKNYEQYF | TRBV11-2 | . | . | TRBJ2-7
TGTGCCAGTAGTTCTGGGCAACCCCAGCATTTT | CASSSGQPQHF | TRBV19 | few | . | TRBJ1-5
TGTGCCAGCAGCGTAGGGAGCTCGGGAACCCGAGGTGAAAAACTGTTTTTT | CASSVGSSGTRGEKLFF | TRBV9 | . | . | TRBJ1-4
TGCGCCAGCAGCCAAGATGGAGGACTAGAATTTAGCGCGCAGTATTTT | CASSQDGGLEFSAQYF | TRBV4-3 | . | TRBD2 | TRBJ2-3
TGTGCTAGTGCCCCGTCAGGGGGGAGCTCTGGAAACACCATATATTTT | CASAPSGGSSGNTIYF | TRBV12-5 | . | TRBD1 | TRBJ1-3
TGTGCCAGCACCCGCGGACTAGGGTTTGGCTACGAGCAGTACTTC | CASTRGLGFGYEQYF | TRBV6-5 | . | TRBD2 | TRBJ2-7
TGCAGCGTAGCGGGAGGAGGCTACAATGAGCAGTTCTTC | CSVAGGGYNEQFF | TRBV29-1 | . | TRBD2 | TRBJ2-1
TGTGCCAGCAGCCCCCAAAAACTAGGTGAGCAGTTCTTC | CASSPQKLGEQFF | TRBV14 | few | . | TRBJ2-1
TGTGCCAGCAGCTTAGCAGGTAATCGCTACGAGCAGTACTTC | CASSLAGNRYEQYF | TRBV11-2 | . | . | TRBJ2-7
TGTGCCAGCAGTCTCCGGGACAGGGGGAACACCGGGGAGCTGTTTTTT | CASSLRDRGNTGELFF | TRBV3-1/TRBV3-2 | . | TRBD1 | TRBJ2-2
TGCGCCAGCAGCCTAGCAGAAAACCCGATCTATGGCTACACCTTC | CASSLAENPIYGYTF | TRBV4-3 | . | . | TRBJ1-2
TGTGCCTGGAGTGTATCGGCTGAAGCTTTCTTT | CAWSVSAEAFF | TRBV30 | few | . | TRBJ1-1
TGTGCCAGCAGCCAGAGAGTTAGGGGCTACTATGGCTACACCTTC | CASSQRVRGYYGYTF | TRBV13 | . | . | TRBJ1-2
TGCGCCAGCAGCTCCGGGACAGGCTCCTACGAGCAGTACTTC | CASSSGTGSYEQYF | TRBV5-1 | . | TRBD1 | TRBJ2-7
TGCAGCGTTGGAAGGGGAAGGGGAGGCACTGAAGCTTTCTTT | CSVGRGRGGTEAFF | TRBV29-1 | . | . | TRBJ1-1
TGCGCCAGCAGCAGGGGACTAGCGAGGGGTGATGAGCAGTTCTTC | CASSRGLARGDEQFF | TRBV5-1 | . | TRBD2 | TRBJ2-1
TGTGCCAGCAGTTACAGTAGCTCCTATAATTCACCCCTCCACTTT | CASSYSSSYNSPLHF | TRBV6-5 | . | . | TRBJ1-6
TGTGCCAGCACGTATAGCAATCAGCCCCAGCATTTT | CASTYSNQPQHF | TRBV12-3/TRBV12-4 | . | . | TRBJ1-5
TGTGCCAGCAGCTTTCATAGGTCGGGGGCCTACAATGAGCAGTTCTTC | CASSFHRSGAYNEQFF | TRBV11-2 | once | . | TRBJ2-1
TGTGCCAGCAGTTTTAGCCTTCTGCGGGAGCTCCACAATGAGCAGTTCTTC | CASSFSLLRELHNEQFF | TRBV28 | . | TRBD2 | TRBJ2-1
TGTGCCAGCAGTTTAGGCACACTCCTTGGAGGTTCACCCCTCCACTTT | CASSLGTLLGGSPLHF | TRBV27 | . | . | TRBJ1-6
TGTGCCAGCAGCTTTCGGCTAGCGGTCACGTCTGGGGAAAATGAGCAGTTCTTC | CASSFRLAVTSGENEQFF | TRBV7-2 | . | TRBD2 | TRBJ2-1